This section outlines one TCR beta chain sequence together with its context. Its specificity is not known. V was clipped by 6 bases and J by 8 bases, with 18 bases between them. Germline V gene data show CDR1 as MNHEY and CDR2 as SVGAGI. The CDR3 extends over 14 amino acids. The sample belongs to a study of Ad26.COV2.S vaccination and SARS-CoV-2 variants. Study outcomes and limitations: Similar non-spike TCR breadth was observed in recipients of vaccine and of placebo.

Data came from immunoSEQ multiplex PCR; TCRdb stores just in-frame clones and leaves some out. Of around 350,000 clones listed, about 91% were seen once; the top ten hold 3.9%. The sequencing used peripheral blood, collected after recovery from COVID-19. This receptor was taken from a human donor who had recovered from COVID-19. The chain carries TRBV6-5 and TRBJ2-3, with D perhaps TRBD1 or TRBD2 (5 bases each). CDR3 region: CASRPHGGSPTQYF. Written as DNA, the CDR3 is TGTGCCAGCAGGCCACATGGGGGTTCCCCTACGCAGTATTTT.